The source of this T cell receptor (beta chain) is a study of STAT3 mutations in large granular lymphocyte leukemia (dated 2019 in TCRdb). Study-wide context: Roughly half of the T-LGLL patients who were sequenced longitudinally carried canonical activating STAT3 mutations. Over half of the T-LGLL patients were given one or more immunosuppressive therapy regimens, and 40% of the treated patients had a hematologic response. From an initial cohort of about 200 LGL patients, 15 to 20 representative T-LGLL cases were selected for longitudinal TCRbeta and STAT3 sequencing. Serial deep sequencing of TCRbeta CDR3 and STAT3 was performed in patients with T-cell large granular lymphocyte leukemia to reconstruct clonal hierarchy and dynamics. For each patient, sequencing was performed at an average of approximately 4 time points, with a range of 2 to 8 samplings. As controls within the study, a couple of patients with natural killer LGL leukemia were also sequenced longitudinally. Overall study results and their limits: At least one immunodominant TCRbeta clonotype was present in every T-LGLL patient, and multiple immunodominant subclonotypes appeared in about half of the T-LGLL patients. The burden of the dominant TCR clone was higher than the STAT3 mutant burden in several patients, which suggests that the STAT3 mutation arose secondarily inside a clone that had already expanded. In 6 of 18 patients, TCR clonotype switching occurred after therapy, and every newly emerging clone was STAT3 wild type. Variable intervals between samplings and differing treatment regimens complicated linking therapy response to changes in TCR clonal burden. Because no samples were available when a clone first appeared, clonal expansion had to be inferred from samplings taken at other points. Persisting codominant clonotypes in some patients meant a small but highly pathogenic clone may have been missed.

CDR1 and CDR2 were assigned from the germline V gene as SGHRS and YFSETQ. Taken from cysteine to phenylalanine, the CDR3 has 16 residues. This entry keeps only the CDR3 DNA: 48 bases, framed from base 1. The junction shows trimming of 4 bases on V and 0 bases on J, and the gene matches do not reach 7 bases of it. The same DNA, extracted from blood mononuclear cells, served for both TCR sequencing and STAT3 sequencing. An Illumina MiSeq was used to sequence the TCRbeta libraries, yielding an average of approximately 40,000 productive templates per sample. TCRbeta CDR3 libraries were generated with the immunoSEQ assay using multiplex PCR amplification. The paper's data handling went like this. Repertoire diversity was calculated as previously defined, with values near 0 taken to indicate extremely monoclonal samples. In TCRdb, the immuneACCESS table is reduced to in-frame sequences with V and J assigned. These tables do not hold every clone; where another copy was compared, an unresolved V gene accounts for under half, and the others remain unexplained. For V, J and clone size, that table is used; D and trimming come from the DNA. This sample has 4,700 or so clones in its table, and around 50% of those were observed once. The leading ten clones occupy more than 50% of the sample.

Points on this clone: Its binding antigen is unknown. No much larger clone is present one base from it, and per-base qualities are unavailable.

This TCR was recovered from a male patient in his fifties or sixties with T-cell large granular lymphocyte leukemia. Some clones in this sample may be carry-over from other donors' samples. The age is the age at diagnosis. Specimen: peripheral blood mononuclear cells. The receptor chain draws on TRBV5-1 and TRBJ2-1; TRBD2 fits 7 bases in the junction. The CDR3 in this case is CASSPTSVSSYNEQFF. The nucleotide sequence is TGCGCCAGCAGCCCTACTAGCGTGAGCTCCTACAATGAGCAGTTCTTC.